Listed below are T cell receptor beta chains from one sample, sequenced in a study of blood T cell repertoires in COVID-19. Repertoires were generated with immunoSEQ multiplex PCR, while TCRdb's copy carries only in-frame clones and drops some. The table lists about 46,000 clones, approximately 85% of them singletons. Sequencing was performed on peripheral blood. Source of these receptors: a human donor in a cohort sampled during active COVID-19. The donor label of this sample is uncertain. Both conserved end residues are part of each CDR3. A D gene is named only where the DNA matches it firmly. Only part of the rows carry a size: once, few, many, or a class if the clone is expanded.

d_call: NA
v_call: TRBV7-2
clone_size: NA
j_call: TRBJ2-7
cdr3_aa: CASSLAEASGYEQYF
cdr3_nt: TGTGCCAGCAGCTTAGCGGAGGCCAGCGGCTACGAGCAGTACTTC

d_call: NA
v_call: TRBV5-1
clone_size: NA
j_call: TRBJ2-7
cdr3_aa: CASSLRSGYEQYF
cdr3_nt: TGCGCCAGCAGCCTAAGGTCGGGGTACGAGCAGTACTTC

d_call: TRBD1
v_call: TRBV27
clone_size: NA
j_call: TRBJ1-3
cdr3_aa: CASSPGQGNSGNTIYF
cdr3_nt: TGTGCCAGCAGCCCCGGACAGGGGAACTCTGGAAACACCATATATTTT

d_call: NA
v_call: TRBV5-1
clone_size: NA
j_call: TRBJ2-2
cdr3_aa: CASSLAPYTGELFF
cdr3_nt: TGCGCCAGCAGCTTGGCCCCATACACCGGGGAGCTGTTTTTT

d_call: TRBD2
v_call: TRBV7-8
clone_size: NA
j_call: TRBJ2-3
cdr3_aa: CASSPGGLSTDTQYF
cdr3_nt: TGTGCCAGCAGTCCCGGGGGGTTGAGCACAGATACGCAGTATTTT

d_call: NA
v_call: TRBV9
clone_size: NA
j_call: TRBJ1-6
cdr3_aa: CASSGLRGSPLHF
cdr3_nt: TGTGCCAGCAGCGGCCTCCGCGGGTCGCCCCTCCACTTT

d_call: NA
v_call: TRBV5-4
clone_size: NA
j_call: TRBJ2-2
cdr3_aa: CASSHSGNTGELFF
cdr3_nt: TGTGCCAGCAGCCACAGTGGGAACACCGGGGAGCTGTTTTTT

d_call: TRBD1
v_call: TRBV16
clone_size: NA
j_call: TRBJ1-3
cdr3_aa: CASTPGGGPGNTIYF
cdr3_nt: TGTGCCAGCACCCCGGGAGGGGGCCCTGGAAACACCATATATTTT

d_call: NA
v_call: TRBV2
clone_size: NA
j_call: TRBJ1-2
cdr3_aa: CASSLGRGGNYGYTF
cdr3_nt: TGTGCCAGCAGTCTCGGACGGGGTGGTAACTATGGCTACACCTTC

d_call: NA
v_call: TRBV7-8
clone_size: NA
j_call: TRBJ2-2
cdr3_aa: CASSLVGRSTGELFF
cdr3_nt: TGTGCCAGCAGCTTAGTGGGCAGAAGCACCGGGGAGCTGTTTTTT

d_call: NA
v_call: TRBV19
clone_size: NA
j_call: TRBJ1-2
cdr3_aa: CASKENGYTF
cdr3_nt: TGTGCCAGTAAGGAGAATGGCTACACCTTC

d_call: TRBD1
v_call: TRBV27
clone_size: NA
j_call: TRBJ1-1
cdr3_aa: CASSLYTGGGTEAFF
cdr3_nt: TGTGCCAGCAGTTTATACACAGGGGGGGGGACTGAAGCTTTCTTT

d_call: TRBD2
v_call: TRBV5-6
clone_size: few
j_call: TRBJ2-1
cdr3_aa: CASSLGTSGGLSYNEQFF
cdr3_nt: TGTGCCAGCAGCTTGGGGACTAGCGGGGGCCTTTCCTACAATGAGCAGTTCTTC

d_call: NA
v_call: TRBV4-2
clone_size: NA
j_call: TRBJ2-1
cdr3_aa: CASSQGGPSSYNEQFF
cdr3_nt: TGTGCCAGCAGCCAAGGAGGGCCCAGCTCCTACAATGAGCAGTTCTTC

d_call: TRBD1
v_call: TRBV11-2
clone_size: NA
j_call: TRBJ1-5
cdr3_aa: CASSKDDRGGGQPQHF
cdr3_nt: TGTGCCAGCAGCAAAGACGACAGGGGCGGAGGTCAGCCCCAGCATTTT

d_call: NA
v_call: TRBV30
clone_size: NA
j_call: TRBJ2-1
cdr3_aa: CASAVPSPYNEQFF
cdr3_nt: TGTGCCAGCGCGGTTCCCTCCCCCTACAATGAGCAGTTCTTC

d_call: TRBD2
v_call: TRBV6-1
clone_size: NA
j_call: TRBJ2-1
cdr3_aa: CASSELGGGANYNEQFF
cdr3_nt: TGTGCCAGCAGTGAACTGGGCGGGGGGGCTAATTACAATGAGCAGTTCTTC

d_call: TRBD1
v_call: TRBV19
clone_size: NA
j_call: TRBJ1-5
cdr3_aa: CASSADRAQPQHF
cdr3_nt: TGTGCCAGTAGTGCCGACAGGGCTCAGCCCCAGCATTTT

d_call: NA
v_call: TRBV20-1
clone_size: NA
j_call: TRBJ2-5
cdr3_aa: CSASPPGLEETQYF
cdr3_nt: TGCAGTGCTAGTCCGCCGGGACTTGAAGAGACCCAGTACTTC

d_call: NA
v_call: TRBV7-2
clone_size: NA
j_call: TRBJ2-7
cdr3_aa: CASSLKGGVAYEQYF
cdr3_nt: TGTGCCAGCAGCCTTAAGGGCGGGGTTGCCTACGAGCAGTACTTC

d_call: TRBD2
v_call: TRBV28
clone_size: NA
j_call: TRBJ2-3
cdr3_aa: CASSLESGGDTDTQYF
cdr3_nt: TGTGCCAGCAGTTTAGAAAGCGGGGGGGACACAGATACGCAGTATTTT

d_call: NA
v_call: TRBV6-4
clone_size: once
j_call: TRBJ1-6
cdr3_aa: CASSADSGNSPLHF
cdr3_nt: TGTGCCAGCAGTGCGGACAGCGGAAATTCACCCCTCCACTTT

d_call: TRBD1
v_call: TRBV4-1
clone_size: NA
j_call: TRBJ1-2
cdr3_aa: CASSHISLRQGGYGYTF
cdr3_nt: TGCGCCAGCAGCCACATATCCCTGAGACAGGGCGGGTATGGCTACACCTTC

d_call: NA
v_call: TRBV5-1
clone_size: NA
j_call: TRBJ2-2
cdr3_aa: CASSHGFGELFF
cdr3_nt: TGCGCCAGCAGCCACGGGTTCGGGGAGCTGTTTTTT

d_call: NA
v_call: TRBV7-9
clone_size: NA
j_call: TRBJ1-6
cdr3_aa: CASSHSGTYNSPLHF
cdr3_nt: TGTGCCAGCAGCCACTCCGGGACCTATAATTCACCCCTCCACTTT

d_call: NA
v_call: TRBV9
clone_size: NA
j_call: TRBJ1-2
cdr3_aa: CASSVGQGRDGYTF
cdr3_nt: TGTGCCAGCAGCGTAGGCCAGGGCAGGGATGGCTACACCTTC

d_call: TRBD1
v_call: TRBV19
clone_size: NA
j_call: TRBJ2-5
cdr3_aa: CASSRGQGETQYF
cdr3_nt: TGTGCCAGTAGTAGGGGACAGGGAGAGACCCAGTACTTC

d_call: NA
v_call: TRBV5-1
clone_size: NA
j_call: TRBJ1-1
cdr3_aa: CASSLEAATFGNTEAFF
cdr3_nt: TGCGCCAGCAGCTTGGAGGCGGCGACCTTCGGGAACACTGAAGCTTTCTTT

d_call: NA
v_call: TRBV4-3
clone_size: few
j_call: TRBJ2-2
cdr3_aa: CASSQDWTVSTGELFF
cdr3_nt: TGCGCCAGCAGCCAAGATTGGACAGTATCAACCGGGGAGCTGTTTTTT

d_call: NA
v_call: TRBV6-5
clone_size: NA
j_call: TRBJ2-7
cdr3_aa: CASRLVQTYEQYF
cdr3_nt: TGTGCCAGCAGACTCGTACAGACCTACGAGCAGTACTTC

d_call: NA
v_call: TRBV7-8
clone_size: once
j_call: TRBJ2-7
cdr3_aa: CASSLTGSRGYEQYF
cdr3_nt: TGTGCCAGCAGCCTTACAGGGTCCCGAGGGTACGAGCAGTACTTC

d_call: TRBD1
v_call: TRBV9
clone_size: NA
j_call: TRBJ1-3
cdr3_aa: CASSPGQGRGNTIYF
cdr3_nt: TGTGCCAGCAGCCCCGGACAGGGGAGAGGAAACACCATATATTTT

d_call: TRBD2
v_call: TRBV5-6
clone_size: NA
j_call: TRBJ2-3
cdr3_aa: CASNTGTSGGRSDTQYF
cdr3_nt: TGTGCCAGCAACACCGGGACTAGCGGGGGGCGGTCAGATACGCAGTATTTT

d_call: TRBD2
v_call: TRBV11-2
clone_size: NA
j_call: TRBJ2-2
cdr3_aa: CASSLSSGGTSGELFF
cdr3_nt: TGTGCCAGCAGCTTATCCAGCGGGGGCACGAGCGGGGAGCTGTTTTTT

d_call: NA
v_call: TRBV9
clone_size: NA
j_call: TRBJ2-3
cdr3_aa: CASSVSPPDTQYF
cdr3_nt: TGTGCCAGCAGCGTATCCCCTCCAGATACGCAGTATTTT

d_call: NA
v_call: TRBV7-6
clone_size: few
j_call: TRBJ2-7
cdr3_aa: CASSLARQGLEQYF
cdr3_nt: TGTGCCAGCAGCTTAGCACGTCAGGGTCTCGAGCAGTACTTC

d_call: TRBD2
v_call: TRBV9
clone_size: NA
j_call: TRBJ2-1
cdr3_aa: CASSVGLAGGNSYNEQFF
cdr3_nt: TGTGCCAGCAGCGTAGGACTAGCGGGGGGAAATTCCTACAATGAGCAGTTCTTC

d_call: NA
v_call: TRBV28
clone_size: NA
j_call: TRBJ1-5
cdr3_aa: CASGPTSGQNGNQPQHF
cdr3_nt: TGTGCCAGCGGCCCCACCTCCGGACAGAATGGCAATCAGCCCCAGCATTTT

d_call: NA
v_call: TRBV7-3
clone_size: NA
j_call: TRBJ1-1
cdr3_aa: CASSLTASTEAFF
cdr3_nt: TGTGCCAGCAGCTTAACGGCCTCTACTGAAGCTTTCTTT

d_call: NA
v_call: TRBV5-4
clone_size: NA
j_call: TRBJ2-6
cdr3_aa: CASSLAGIYSGANVLTF
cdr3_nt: TGTGCCAGCAGCTTGGCAGGAATTTACTCTGGGGCCAACGTCCTGACTTTC

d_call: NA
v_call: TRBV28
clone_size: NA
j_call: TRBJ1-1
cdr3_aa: CASSPGFMVNTEAFF
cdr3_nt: TGTGCCAGCAGCCCAGGGTTTATGGTGAACACTGAAGCTTTCTTT

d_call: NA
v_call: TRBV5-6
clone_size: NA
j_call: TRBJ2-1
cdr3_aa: CASQGQDRYEQFF
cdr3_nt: TGTGCCAGTCAAGGCCAAGACAGGTATGAGCAGTTCTTC

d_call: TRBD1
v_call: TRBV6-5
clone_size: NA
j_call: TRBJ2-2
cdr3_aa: CASRSTGYTGELFF
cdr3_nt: TGTGCCAGCAGGTCGACAGGGTACACCGGGGAGCTGTTTTTT

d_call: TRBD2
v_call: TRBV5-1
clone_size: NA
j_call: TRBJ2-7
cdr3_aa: CASSSGLAGGLQYF
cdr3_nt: TGCGCCAGCAGCTCGGGACTAGCGGGGGGTCTGCAGTACTTC

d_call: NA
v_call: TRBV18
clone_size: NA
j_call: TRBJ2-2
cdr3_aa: CASSPDRTGTGELFF
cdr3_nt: TGTGCCAGCTCACCCGACAGGACGGGCACCGGGGAGCTGTTTTTT

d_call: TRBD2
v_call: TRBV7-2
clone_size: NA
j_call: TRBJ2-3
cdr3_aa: CASSVGGSGGPVTQYF
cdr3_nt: TGTGCCAGCAGCGTGGGAGGAAGCGGGGGGCCAGTTACGCAGTATTTT

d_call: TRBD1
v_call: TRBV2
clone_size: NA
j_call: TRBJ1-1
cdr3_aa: CASNRGMNTEAFF
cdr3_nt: TGTGCCAGTAACAGGGGAATGAACACTGAAGCTTTCTTT

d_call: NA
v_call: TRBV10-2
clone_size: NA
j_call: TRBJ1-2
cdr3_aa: CASSGDGYYGYTF
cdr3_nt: TGCGCCAGCAGCGGTGACGGGTACTATGGCTACACCTTC

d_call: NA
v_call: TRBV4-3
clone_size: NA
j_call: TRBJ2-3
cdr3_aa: CASSQQGSTDTQYF
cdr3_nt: TGCGCCAGCAGCCAACAGGGTAGCACAGATACGCAGTATTTT